This T cell receptor beta chain was found in a study of OX40 agonist ivuxolimab in advanced cancers. At the level of the study: Partial responses occurred in three patients (one hepatocellular carcinoma, two cutaneous melanoma).

Here immunoSEQ multiplex PCR was the method, and the copy in TCRdb shows in-frame clones only, minus some. The sample includes 65,000 to 100,000 clones, 91% seen only once; the top ten take around 6.5%. This CDR3 has 15 amino acids. Per the germline V gene, CDR1 is SGHTA and CDR2 is FQGNSA. With 4 bases clipped from V and 7 bases from J, the junction kept 9 bases outside the gene matches. This chain links TRBV7-2 with TRBJ2-2, with 7 bases matching TRBD1. This receptor was taken from an adult with an advanced solid tumor such as melanoma, head and neck, liver or kidney cancer. Specimen: CD4+ or CD8+ T cells sorted from blood, collected in a trial of the OX40 agonist ivuxolimab. The CDR3 nucleotides read TGTGCCAGCAGCTATAAGACAGGGTCGGGCGGGGAGCTGTTTTTT. Residues: CASSYKTGSGGELFF.